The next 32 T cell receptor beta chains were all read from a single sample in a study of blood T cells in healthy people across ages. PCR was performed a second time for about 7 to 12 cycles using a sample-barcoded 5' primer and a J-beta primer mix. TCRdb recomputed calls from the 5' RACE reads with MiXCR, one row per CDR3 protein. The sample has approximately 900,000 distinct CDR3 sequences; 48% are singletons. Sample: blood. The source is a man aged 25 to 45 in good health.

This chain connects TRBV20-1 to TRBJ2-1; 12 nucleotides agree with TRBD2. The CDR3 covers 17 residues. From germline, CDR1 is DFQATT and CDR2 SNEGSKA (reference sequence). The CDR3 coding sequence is TGCAGGGTGGGGTCCGCTAGCGGGGGGGAATCCTACAATGAGCAGTTCTTC. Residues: CRVGSASGGESYNEQFF.

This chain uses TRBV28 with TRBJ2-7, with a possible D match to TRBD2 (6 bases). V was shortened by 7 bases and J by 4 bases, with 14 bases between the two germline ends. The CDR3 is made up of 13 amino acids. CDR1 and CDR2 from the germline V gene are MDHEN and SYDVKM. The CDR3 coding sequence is TGTGCCAGCACTGCGGGGCCCCTTTACGAGCAGTACTTC. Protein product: CASTAGPLYEQYF.

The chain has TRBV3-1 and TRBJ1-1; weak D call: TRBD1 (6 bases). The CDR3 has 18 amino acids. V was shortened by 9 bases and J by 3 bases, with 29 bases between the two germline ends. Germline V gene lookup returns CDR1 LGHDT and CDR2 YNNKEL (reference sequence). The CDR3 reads CARPTGSRPIRPHTEAFF. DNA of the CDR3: TGTGCCAGGCCTACAGGGTCTCGGCCGATACGTCCGCACACTGAAGCTTTCTTT.

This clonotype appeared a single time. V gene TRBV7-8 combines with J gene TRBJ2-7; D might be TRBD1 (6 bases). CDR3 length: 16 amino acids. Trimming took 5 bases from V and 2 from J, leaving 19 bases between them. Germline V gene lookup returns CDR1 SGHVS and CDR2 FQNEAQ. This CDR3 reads CASSEMYGTLAYEQYF. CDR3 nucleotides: TGTGCCAGCAGCGAAATGTACGGGACACTAGCCTACGAGCAGTACTTC. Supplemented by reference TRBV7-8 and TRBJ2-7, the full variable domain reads GAGVSQSPRYKVAKRGQDVALRCDPISGHVSLFWYQQALGQGPEFLTYFQNEAQLDKSGLPSDRFFAERPEGSVSTLKIQRTQQEDSAVYLCASSEMYGTLAYEQYFGPGTRLTVT.

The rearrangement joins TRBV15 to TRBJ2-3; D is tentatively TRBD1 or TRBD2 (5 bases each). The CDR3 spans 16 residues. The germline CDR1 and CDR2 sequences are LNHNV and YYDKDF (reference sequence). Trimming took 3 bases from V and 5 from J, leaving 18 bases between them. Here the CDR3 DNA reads TGTGCCACCAGCAGGGGGGATTCGCGAGTGGTAGATACGCAGTATTTT. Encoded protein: CATSRGDSRVVDTQYF.

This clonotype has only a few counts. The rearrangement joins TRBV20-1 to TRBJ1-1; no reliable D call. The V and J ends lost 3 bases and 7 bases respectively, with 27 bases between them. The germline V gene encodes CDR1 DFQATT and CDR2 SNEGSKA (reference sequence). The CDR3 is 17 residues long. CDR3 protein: CSASSDFRTVVSSEAFF. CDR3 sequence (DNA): TGCAGTGCTAGTTCCGACTTCAGGACCGTAGTCTCAAGTGAAGCTTTCTTT.

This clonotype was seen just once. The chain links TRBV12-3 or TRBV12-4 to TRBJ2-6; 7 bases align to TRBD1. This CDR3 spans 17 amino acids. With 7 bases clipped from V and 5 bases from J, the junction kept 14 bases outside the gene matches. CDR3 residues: CASTGTEGASWANVLTF. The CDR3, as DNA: TGTGCCAGCACTGGGACAGAGGGTGCGTCCTGGGCCAACGTCCTGACTTTC.

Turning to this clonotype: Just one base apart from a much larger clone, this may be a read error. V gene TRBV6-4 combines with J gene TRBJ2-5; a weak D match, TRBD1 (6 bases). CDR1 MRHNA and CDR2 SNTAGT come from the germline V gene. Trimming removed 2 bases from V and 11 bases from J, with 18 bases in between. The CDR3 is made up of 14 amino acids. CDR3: CASSDGSGENEQYF. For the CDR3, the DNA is TGTGCCAGCAGTGACGGTTCAGGGGAAAATGAGCAGTACTTC.

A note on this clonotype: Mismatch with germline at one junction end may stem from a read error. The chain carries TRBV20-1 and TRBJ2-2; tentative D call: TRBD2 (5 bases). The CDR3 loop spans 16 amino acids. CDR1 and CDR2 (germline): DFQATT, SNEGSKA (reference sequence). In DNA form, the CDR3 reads TGCAGTACTAGGCCTCGACATGCCGGGAACACCGGGGAGCTGTTTTTT. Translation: CSTRPRHAGNTGELFF.

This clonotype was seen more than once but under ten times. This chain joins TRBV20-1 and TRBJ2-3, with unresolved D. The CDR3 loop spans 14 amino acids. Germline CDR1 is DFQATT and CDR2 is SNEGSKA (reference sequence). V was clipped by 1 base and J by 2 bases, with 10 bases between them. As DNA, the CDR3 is TGCAGTGCTAGAGGAGGTCGTAACACAGATACGCAGTATTTT. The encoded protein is CSARGGRNTDTQYF.

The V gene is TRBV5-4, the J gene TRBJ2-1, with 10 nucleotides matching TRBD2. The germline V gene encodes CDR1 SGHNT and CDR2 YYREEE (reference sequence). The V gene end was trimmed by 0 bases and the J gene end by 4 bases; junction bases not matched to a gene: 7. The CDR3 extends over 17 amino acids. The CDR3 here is CASSLAPSGGSYNEQFF. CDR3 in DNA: TGTGCCAGCAGCTTGGCCCCTAGCGGGGGTTCTTACAATGAGCAGTTCTTC.

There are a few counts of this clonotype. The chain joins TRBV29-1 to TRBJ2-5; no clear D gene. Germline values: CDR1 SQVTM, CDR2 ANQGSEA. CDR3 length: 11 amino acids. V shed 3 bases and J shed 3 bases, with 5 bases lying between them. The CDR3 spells CSVDRKETQYF. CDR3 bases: TGCAGCGTTGACAGGAAAGAGACCCAGTACTTC.

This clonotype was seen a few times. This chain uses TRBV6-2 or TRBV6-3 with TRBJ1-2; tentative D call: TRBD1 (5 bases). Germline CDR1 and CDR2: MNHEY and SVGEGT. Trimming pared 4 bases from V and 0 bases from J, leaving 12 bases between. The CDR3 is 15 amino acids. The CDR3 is CASSSGTPANYGYTF. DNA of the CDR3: TGTGCCAGCAGTTCCGGGACCCCAGCTAACTATGGCTACACCTTC.

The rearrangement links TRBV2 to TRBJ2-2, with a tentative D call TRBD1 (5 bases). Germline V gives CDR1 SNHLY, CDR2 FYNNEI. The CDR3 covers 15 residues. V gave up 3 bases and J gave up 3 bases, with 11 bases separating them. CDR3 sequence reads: CASSDTRVDTGELFF. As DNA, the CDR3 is TGTGCCAGCAGTGATACCAGGGTGGACACCGGGGAGCTGTTTTTT.

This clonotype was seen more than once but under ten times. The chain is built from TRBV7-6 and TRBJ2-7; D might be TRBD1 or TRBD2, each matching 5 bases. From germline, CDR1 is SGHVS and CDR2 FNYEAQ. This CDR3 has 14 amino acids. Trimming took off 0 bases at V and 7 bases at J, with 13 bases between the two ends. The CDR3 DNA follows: TGTGCCAGCAGCTTAGCGGGGGTATACAATGAGCAGTACTTC. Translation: CASSLAGVYNEQYF.

The CDR3 sequence is CASSLGPAYNEQYF. CDR3 DNA: TGTGCCAGCAGCTTGGGGCCGGCCTACAATGAGCAGTACTTC. The chain joins TRBV11-2 to TRBJ2-5, with a tentative D call TRBD1 (5 bases). This CDR3 is 14 amino acids long. Germline V CDR1 and CDR2: SGHAT, FQNNGV. V lost 3 bases and J 11 bases, leaving 19 bases between the germline ends.

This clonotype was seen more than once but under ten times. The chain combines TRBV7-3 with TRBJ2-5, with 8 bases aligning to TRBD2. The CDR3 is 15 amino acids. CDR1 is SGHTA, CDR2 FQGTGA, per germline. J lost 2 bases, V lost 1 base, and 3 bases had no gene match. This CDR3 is CASSLNGGGQETQYF. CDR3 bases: TGTGCCAGCAGCTTAAATGGCGGGGGGCAAGAGACCCAGTACTTC.

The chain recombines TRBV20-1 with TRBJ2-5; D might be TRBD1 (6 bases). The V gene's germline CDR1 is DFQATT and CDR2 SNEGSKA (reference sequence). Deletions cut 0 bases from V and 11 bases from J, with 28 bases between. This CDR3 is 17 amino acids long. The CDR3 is CSAREDSLTYRRNEQYF. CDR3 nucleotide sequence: TGCAGTGCTAGAGAGGACAGCCTCACCTACCGGCGCAATGAGCAGTACTTC.

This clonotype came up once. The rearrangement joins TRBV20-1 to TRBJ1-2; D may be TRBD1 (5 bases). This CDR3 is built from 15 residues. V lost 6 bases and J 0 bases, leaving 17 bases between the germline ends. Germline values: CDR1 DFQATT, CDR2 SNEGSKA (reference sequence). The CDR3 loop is CSAFPPGRANYGYTF. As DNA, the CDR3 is TGCAGTGCGTTTCCGCCAGGGAGAGCTAACTATGGCTACACCTTC.

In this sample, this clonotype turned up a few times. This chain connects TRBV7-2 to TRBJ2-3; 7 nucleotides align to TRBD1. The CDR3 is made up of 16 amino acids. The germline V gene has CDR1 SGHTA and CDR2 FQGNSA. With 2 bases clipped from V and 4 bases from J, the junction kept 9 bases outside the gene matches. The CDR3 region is CASSLTMATGSDTQYF. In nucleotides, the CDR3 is TGTGCCAGCAGCTTAACAATGGCGACAGGGTCAGATACGCAGTATTTT.

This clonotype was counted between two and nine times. In DNA form, the CDR3 reads TGCGCCAGCACCTCGGGGACGGTGAATGAAAAACTGTTTTTT. This translates into CASTSGTVNEKLFF. The genes are TRBV5-1 and TRBJ1-4; D possibly corresponds to TRBD1 (5 bases). Deletions cut 6 bases from V and 5 bases from J, with 14 bases between. Germline CDR1 SGHRS, CDR2 YFSETQ. The CDR3 runs 14 residues.

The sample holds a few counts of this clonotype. The CDR3 sequence: CASSSDRGTEKLFF. Written as DNA, the CDR3 is TGCGCCAGCAGCTCTGACAGGGGTACTGAAAAACTGTTTTTT. The chain combines TRBV5-1 with TRBJ1-4; 8 nucleotides agree with TRBD1. CDR3 length equals 14 residues. Germline V CDR1 and CDR2: SGHRS, YFSETQ. J was trimmed by 7 bases and V by 3 bases; bases with no gene match: 5.

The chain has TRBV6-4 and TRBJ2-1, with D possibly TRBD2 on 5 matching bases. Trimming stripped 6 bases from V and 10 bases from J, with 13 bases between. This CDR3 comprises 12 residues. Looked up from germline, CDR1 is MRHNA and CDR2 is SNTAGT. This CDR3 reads CASSPEGVEQFF. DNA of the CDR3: TGTGCCAGCAGCCCAGAGGGAGTAGAGCAGTTCTTC.

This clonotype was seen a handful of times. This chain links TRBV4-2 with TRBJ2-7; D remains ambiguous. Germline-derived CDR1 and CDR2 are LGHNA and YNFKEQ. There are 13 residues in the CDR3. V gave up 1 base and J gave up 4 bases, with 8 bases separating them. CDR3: CASSQARDYEQYF. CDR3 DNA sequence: TGTGCCAGCAGCCAAGCAAGGGATTACGAGCAGTACTTC.

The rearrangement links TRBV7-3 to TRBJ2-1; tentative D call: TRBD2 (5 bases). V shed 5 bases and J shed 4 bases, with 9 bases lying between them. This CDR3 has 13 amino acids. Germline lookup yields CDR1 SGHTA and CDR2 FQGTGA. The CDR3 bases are TGTGCCAGCAGCAACGGGATGTACAATGAGCAGTTCTTC. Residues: CASSNGMYNEQFF.

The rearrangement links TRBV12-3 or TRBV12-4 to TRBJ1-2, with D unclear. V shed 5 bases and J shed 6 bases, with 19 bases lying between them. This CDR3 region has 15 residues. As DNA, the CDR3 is TGTGCCAGCAGTCGTGAATTGGGAGGCCGTGATGGCTACACCTTC. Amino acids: CASSRELGGRDGYTF.

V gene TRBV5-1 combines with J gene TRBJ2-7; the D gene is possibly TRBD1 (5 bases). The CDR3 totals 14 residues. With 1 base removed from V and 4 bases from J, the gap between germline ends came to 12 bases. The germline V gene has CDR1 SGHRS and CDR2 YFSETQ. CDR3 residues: CASSLTRADYEQYF. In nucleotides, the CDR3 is TGCGCCAGCAGCTTGACCAGGGCGGATTACGAGCAGTACTTC.

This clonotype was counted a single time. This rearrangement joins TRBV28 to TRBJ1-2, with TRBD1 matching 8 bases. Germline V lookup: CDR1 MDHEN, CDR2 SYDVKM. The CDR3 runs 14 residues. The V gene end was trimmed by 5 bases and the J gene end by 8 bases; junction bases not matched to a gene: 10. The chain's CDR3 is CASSPRTGWGGYTF. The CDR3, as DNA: TGTGCCAGCAGTCCGCGGACAGGGTGGGGCGGCTACACCTTC.

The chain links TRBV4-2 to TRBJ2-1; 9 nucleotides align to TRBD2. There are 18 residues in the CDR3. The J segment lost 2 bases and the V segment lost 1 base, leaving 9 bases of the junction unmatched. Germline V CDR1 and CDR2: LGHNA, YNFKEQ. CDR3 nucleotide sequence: TGTGCCAGCAGCCAAGGGCCCCCTGGCGGGGGGGCCTACAATGAGCAGTTCTTC. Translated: CASSQGPPGGGAYNEQFF.

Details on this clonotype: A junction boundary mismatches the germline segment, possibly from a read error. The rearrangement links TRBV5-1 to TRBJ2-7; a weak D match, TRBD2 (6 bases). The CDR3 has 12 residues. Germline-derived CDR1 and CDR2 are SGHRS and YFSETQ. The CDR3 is CVSTGLSFEQYF. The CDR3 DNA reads TGCGTCAGCACGGGACTCTCTTTCGAGCAGTACTTC.

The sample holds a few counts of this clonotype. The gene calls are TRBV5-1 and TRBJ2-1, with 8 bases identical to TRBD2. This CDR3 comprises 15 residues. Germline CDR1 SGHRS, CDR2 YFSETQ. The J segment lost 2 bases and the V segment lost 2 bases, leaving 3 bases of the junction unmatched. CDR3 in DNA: TGCGCCAGCAGCTTTAGCGGGGAGACCTACAATGAGCAGTTCTTC. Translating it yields CASSFSGETYNEQFF.

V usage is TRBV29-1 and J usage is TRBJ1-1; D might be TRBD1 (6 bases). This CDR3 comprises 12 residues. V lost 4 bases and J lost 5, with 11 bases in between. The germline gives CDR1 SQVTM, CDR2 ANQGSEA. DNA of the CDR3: TGCAGCGTTGGGGAAGGGGGGACTGAAGCTTTCTTT. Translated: CSVGEGGTEAFF.